This is a list of T cell receptor beta chains from one sample in a study of vaccination and CD4 T cells after COVID-19. Antigens of these TCRs are unknown. TCRdb called the PCR reads again in MiXCR, with one record for every CDR3 protein. The sample yields around 10,000 distinct CDR3 sequences, around three fifths seen once. Input material: CD4+ T cells from blood, cultured in vitro. The receptors shown here come from a human donor who had recovered from COVID-19. The CDR3 runs from the conserved cysteine through the conserved F or W. A D gene is named only where the DNA matches it firmly. Clone size is stated in some rows and not others, as once, few, many or a class when expanded.

d_call,clone_size,v_call,j_call,cdr3_nt,cdr3_aa
-,few,TRBV6-2/TRBV6-3,TRBJ1-2,TGTGCCAGCACCGAGGTGTCATCCCCCTATGGCTACACCTTC,CASTEVSSPYGYTF
TRBD1,-,TRBV7-2,TRBJ2-1,TGTGCCAGCAGCCCCGGGACAGGGTACAATGAGCAGTTCTTC,CASSPGTGYNEQFF
-,-,TRBV12-3/TRBV12-4,TRBJ1-1,TGTGCCAGCAGACCCGGGGCCATGAACACTGAAGCTTTCTTT,CASRPGAMNTEAFF
-,-,TRBV5-1,TRBJ2-1,TGCGCCAGCAGCTTGGCAGGGTCAGGGTGGGGGCAGAGTTACAATGAGCAGTTCTTC,CASSLAGSGWGQSYNEQFF
-,-,TRBV19,TRBJ1-5,TGTGCCAGCACGATCAGGGGAAGCAATCAGCCCCAGCATTTT,CASTIRGSNQPQHF
TRBD1,-,TRBV7-2,TRBJ1-6,TGTGCCAGCAGCTTAGGCGGTGGACAGGTCGCCTATAATTCACCCCTCCACTTT,CASSLGGGQVAYNSPLHF
TRBD1,few,TRBV20-1,TRBJ2-3,TGCAGTGCTTTTTTCCGATTGACAGGGGGGACAGATACGCAGTATTTT,CSAFFRLTGGTDTQYF
TRBD1,few,TRBV2,TRBJ1-6,TGTGCCACCCGACAGGGATGGAATTCACCCCTCCACTTT,CATRQGWNSPLHF
-,few,TRBV6-1,TRBJ1-2,TGTGCCAGCAGGCTAGGGGGATCTGGCTATGGCTACACCTTC,CASRLGGSGYGYTF
TRBD1,-,TRBV19,TRBJ1-1,TGTGCCAGTAGGGGACAGGGGGCAACGGGCACTGAAGCTTTCTTT,CASRGQGATGTEAFF
TRBD2,-,TRBV7-2,TRBJ2-1,TGTGCCAGCAGCTTATTTACTAGCGGGAGTCGAGGGAATGAGCAGTTCTTC,CASSLFTSGSRGNEQFF
TRBD1,few,TRBV20-1,TRBJ2-5,TGCAGTGCAACCACAGGGGTCGGACAAGAGACCCAGTACTTC,CSATTGVGQETQYF
TRBD1,-,TRBV7-2,TRBJ1-2,TGTGCCAGCAGCTCACGACAGGGGGACAGCTATGGCTACACCTTC,CASSSRQGDSYGYTF
-,-,TRBV5-1,TRBJ2-5,TGCGCCAGCAGCTTTAAGGAGACCCAGTACTTC,CASSFKETQYF
-,-,TRBV12-3/TRBV12-4,TRBJ2-7,TGTGCCAGCAGTCCGCCCAAAGGGAGGAGTGCTGGGGAGCAGTACTTC,CASSPPKGRSAGEQYF
-,few,TRBV20-1,TRBJ2-2,TGCAGTGCTATAGCGGCCTTGAACACCGGGGAGCTGTTTTTT,CSAIAALNTGELFF
-,few,TRBV27,TRBJ2-4,TGTGCCAGCAGTTCGAGGGAAAACAGGTTTTCAGGCAAAAACATTCAGTACTTC,CASSSRENRFSGKNIQYF
TRBD2,-,TRBV20-1,TRBJ2-3,TGCAGTGCTAGAGATCCGACTAGCGGGAGGGCCGTAGATACGCAGTATTTT,CSARDPTSGRAVDTQYF
-,-,TRBV4-1,TRBJ2-5,TGCGCCAGCAGCCAAGATCCTGGATTCAGGGCCCAGTACTTC,CASSQDPGFRAQYF
TRBD1,-,TRBV20-1,TRBJ2-7,TGCAGTGCCCGGGACAGGGCCTCCTACGAGCAGTACTTC,CSARDRASYEQYF
TRBD2,-,TRBV6-2/TRBV6-3,TRBJ2-3,TGTGCCAGCAGTTCCCCTAGCGGGATGCCGGACACAGATACGCAGTATTTT,CASSSPSGMPDTDTQYF
-,-,TRBV6-1,TRBJ1-1,TGTGCCAGCAGCCGAAAGACCGGGACGGCGAACACTGAAGCTTTCTTT,CASSRKTGTANTEAFF
-,-,TRBV19,TRBJ2-7,TGTGCCAGTAGTATAACGGGCGGCTGGGGGTCGGGACACCACTACGAGCAGTACTTC,CASSITGGWGSGHHYEQYF
TRBD1,-,TRBV19,TRBJ2-1,TGTGCCAGTTCCCGGGACAGGGGGCTCAATGAGCAGTTCTTC,CASSRDRGLNEQFF
-,-,TRBV4-2,TRBJ2-7,TGTGCCAGCAGCCTGGATCCCAGGTACGAGCAGTACTTC,CASSLDPRYEQYF
-,-,TRBV20-1,TRBJ2-5,TGCAGTGCCGAGCGTGGGGGCGTCCAAGAGACCCAGTACTTC,CSAERGGVQETQYF
-,-,TRBV7-8,TRBJ1-4,TGTGCCAGCAGCTTAGGTAACCACGGCCTTACCGAAAAACTGTTTTTT,CASSLGNHGLTEKLFF
-,few,TRBV20-1,TRBJ1-3,TGCAGTGCCCCCAGGGACGGTGGAAACACCATATATTTT,CSAPRDGGNTIYF
-,-,TRBV7-2,TRBJ1-1,TGTGCCAGCAGCCCCTTCGGCGCAGGCGGTACTGAAGCTTTCTTT,CASSPFGAGGTEAFF
-,-,TRBV7-4,TRBJ2-7,TGTGCCAGCAGCTTAAAGGGACTGGAGCAGTACTTC,CASSLKGLEQYF
TRBD1,-,TRBV7-9,TRBJ2-5,TGTGCCAGCAGCCTCAACAGGGGTTGGGAGACCCAGTACTTC,CASSLNRGWETQYF
-,-,TRBV20-1,TRBJ2-1,TGCAGTGCCAGAATCAACCCCGGACAGAGCTACAATGAGCAGTTCTTC,CSARINPGQSYNEQFF
TRBD1,-,TRBV6-5,TRBJ1-6,TGTGCCAGCAGTTACTCCAATTCGGGACAGTATAATTCACCCCTCCACTTT,CASSYSNSGQYNSPLHF
-,few,TRBV20-1,TRBJ2-3,TGCAGTGCTAGTCGGCAAGATGGCACAGATACGCAGTATTTT,CSASRQDGTDTQYF
-,-,TRBV6-2/TRBV6-3,TRBJ1-1,TGTGCCAGCAGTTACTACAGGCTTAACACTGAAGCTTTCTTT,CASSYYRLNTEAFF
-,few,TRBV2,TRBJ1-1,TGTGCCAGCAGTGAAGACACTCACACTGAAGCTTTCTTT,CASSEDTHTEAFF
TRBD1,-,TRBV7-2,TRBJ1-2,TGTGCCAGCAGCCCCGGACAGGTCTTCTATGGCTACACCTTC,CASSPGQVFYGYTF
TRBD1,-,TRBV12-3/TRBV12-4,TRBJ1-5,TGTGCCAGCAGTAGGGGAGTCGGGACAGGGGAACAGCCCCAGCATTTT,CASSRGVGTGEQPQHF
-,few,TRBV19,TRBJ1-1,TGTGCCAGTAGTATAGGAGGGGGGATGGGCACTGAAGCTTTCTTT,CASSIGGGMGTEAFF
-,-,TRBV6-1,TRBJ1-2,TGTGCCAGAAGTGAATGGGGGGGCGGTGGCTACACCTTC,CARSEWGGGGYTF
TRBD2,-,TRBV20-1,TRBJ2-3,TGCAGTGCTAGGGGGATTAGCGGGGGAAGCACAGATACGCAGTATTTT,CSARGISGGSTDTQYF
TRBD1,-,TRBV6-2/TRBV6-3,TRBJ2-7,TGTGCCAGCAGCTTTACCGGACCCGGGACAGGGAACGAGCAGTACTTC,CASSFTGPGTGNEQYF
-,-,TRBV19,TRBJ2-2,TGTGCCAGTAGTATAAAAGTAGCCGCCGGGGAGCTGTTTTTT,CASSIKVAAGELFF
-,-,TRBV7-2,TRBJ2-7,TGTGCCAGCAGCTTAGGGGGGCCACAGATCGCCGAGCAGTACTTC,CASSLGGPQIAEQYF
-,-,TRBV11-3,TRBJ2-5,TGTGCCAGCAGCTTAGGGCTCGACGGGGGGCCGCAAGAGACCCAGTACTTC,CASSLGLDGGPQETQYF
TRBD2,-,TRBV20-1,TRBJ2-4,TGCAGTACGCCGACTAGCGGGGGGGCAAACATTCAGTACTTC,CSTPTSGGANIQYF
-,-,TRBV2,TRBJ1-5,TGTGCCAGCAGTTCGGTGTCCCTCAATCAGCCCCAGCATTTT,CASSSVSLNQPQHF
-,-,TRBV7-2,TRBJ1-1,TGTGCCAGCAGCTTAATACAGGGTAGCGCTGAAGCTTTCTTT,CASSLIQGSAEAFF
TRBD1,-,TRBV20-1,TRBJ1-2,TGCAGTGCTAGAGAGTCACAGGGGGTCCATGGCTACACCTTC,CSARESQGVHGYTF
-,-,TRBV21-1,TRBJ1-2,TGTGCCAGCAGCACAGCGGGTGACTATGGCTACACCTTC,CASSTAGDYGYTF
TRBD1,-,TRBV10-3,TRBJ1-2,TGTGCCATCGGGGACAGGGGGCCGGGCTACACCTTC,CAIGDRGPGYTF
TRBD2,-,TRBV11-2,TRBJ2-3,TGTGCCAGCGGGACTAGCGGCCACACAGATACGCAGTATTTT,CASGTSGHTDTQYF
-,few,TRBV6-5,TRBJ2-3,TGTGCCAGCAGGTACCCTACTAGCACAGATACGCAGTATTTT,CASRYPTSTDTQYF
-,-,TRBV7-3,TRBJ2-1,TGTGCCAGCAGCTCCGATGGGGGGGAGCAGTTCTTC,CASSSDGGEQFF